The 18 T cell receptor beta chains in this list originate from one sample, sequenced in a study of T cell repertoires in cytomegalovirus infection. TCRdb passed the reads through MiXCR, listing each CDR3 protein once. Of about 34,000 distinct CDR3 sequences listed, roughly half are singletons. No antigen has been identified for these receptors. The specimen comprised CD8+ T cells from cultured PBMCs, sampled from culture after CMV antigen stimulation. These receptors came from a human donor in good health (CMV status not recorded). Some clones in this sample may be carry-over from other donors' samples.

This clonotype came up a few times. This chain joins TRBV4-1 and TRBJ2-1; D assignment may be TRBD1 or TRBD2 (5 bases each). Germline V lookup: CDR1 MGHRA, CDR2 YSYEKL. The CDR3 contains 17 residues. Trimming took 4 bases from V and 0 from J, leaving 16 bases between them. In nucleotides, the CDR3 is TGCGCCAGCAGCCTACCCCGGGACGGCAGCTCCTACAATGAGCAGTTCTTC. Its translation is CASSLPRDGSSYNEQFF.

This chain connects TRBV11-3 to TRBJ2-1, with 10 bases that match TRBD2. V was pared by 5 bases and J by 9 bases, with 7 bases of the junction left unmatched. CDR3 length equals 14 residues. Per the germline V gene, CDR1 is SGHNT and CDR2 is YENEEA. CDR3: CASSPGTSDGEQFF. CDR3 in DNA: TGTGCCAGCAGCCCGGGGACTAGCGACGGTGAGCAGTTCTTC.

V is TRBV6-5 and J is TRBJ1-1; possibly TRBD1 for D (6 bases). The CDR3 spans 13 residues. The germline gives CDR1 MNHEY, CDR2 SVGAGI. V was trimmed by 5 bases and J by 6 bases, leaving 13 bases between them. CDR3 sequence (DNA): TGTGCCAGCAGTGACTACGGGGGCGCTGAAGCTTTCTTT. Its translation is CASSDYGGAEAFF.

CDR3 DNA: TGTGCCAGCAGCTTAACGGGTCGACAGCCCCAGCATTTT. This sequence encodes CASSLTGRQPQHF. V usage is TRBV7-6 and J usage is TRBJ1-5, with D unresolved. This CDR3 has 13 amino acids. Germline loops: CDR1 SGHVS, CDR2 FNYEAQ. The V end was cut by 2 bases, the J end by 7 bases, with 9 bases between.

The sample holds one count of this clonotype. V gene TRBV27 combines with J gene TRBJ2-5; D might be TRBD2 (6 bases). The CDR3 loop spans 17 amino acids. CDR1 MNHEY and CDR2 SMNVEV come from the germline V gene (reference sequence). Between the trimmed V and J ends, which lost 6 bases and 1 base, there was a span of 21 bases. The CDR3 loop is CASRPLGAGTFQETQYF. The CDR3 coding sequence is TGTGCCAGCAGGCCCTTAGGCGCGGGAACATTCCAAGAGACCCAGTACTTC.

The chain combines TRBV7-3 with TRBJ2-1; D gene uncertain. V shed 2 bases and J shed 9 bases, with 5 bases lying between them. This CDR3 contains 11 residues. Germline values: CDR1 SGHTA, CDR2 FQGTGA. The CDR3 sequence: CASSLDPEQFF. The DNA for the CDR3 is TGTGCCAGCAGCTTAGATCCTGAGCAGTTCTTC.

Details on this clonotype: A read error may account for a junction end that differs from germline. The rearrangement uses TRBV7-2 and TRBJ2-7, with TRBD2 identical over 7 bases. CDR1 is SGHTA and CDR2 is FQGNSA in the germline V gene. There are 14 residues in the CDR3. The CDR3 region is CASSHPTSSFEQYF. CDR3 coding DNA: TGTGCCAGCAGCCATCCGACTAGCTCCTTCGAGCAGTACTTC.

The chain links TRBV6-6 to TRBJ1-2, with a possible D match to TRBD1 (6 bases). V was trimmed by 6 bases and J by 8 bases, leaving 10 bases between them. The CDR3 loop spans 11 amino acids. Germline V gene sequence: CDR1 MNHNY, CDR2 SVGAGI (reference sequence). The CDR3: CASSNRDGYTF. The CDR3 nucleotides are TGTGCCAGCAGCAACAGGGACGGCTACACCTTC.

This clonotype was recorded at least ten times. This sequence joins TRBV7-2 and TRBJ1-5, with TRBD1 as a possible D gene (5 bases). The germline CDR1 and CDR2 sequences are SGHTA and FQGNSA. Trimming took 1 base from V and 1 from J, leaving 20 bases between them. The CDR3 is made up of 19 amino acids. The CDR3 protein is CASSLGGTPNIVSNQPQHF. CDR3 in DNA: TGTGCCAGCAGCTTAGGTGGGACGCCGAATATAGTAAGCAATCAGCCCCAGCATTTT.

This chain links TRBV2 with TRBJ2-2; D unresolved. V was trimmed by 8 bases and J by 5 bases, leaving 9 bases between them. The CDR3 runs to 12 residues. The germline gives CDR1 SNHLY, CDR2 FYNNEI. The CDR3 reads CASEDPTGELFF. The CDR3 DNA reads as TGTGCCAGCGAGGACCCGACCGGGGAGCTGTTTTTT. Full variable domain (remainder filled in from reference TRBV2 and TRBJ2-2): EPEVTQTPSHQVTQMGQEVILRCVPISNHLYFYWYRQILGQKVEFLVSFYNNEISEKSEIFDDQFSVERPDGSNFTLKIRSTKLEDSAMYFCASEDPTGELFFGEGSRLTVL.

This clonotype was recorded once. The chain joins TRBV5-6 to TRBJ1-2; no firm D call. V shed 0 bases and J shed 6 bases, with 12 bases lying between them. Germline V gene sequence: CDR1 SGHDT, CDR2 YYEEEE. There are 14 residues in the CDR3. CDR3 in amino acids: CASSLAEGGDGYTF. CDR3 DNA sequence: TGTGCCAGCAGCTTGGCCGAAGGTGGCGATGGCTACACCTTC.

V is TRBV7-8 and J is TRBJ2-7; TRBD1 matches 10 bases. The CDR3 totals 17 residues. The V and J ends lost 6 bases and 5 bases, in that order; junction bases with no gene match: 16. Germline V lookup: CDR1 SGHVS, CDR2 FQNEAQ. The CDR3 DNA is TGTGCCAGCAGACCAACCCCCCGGGACAGGGGAAGAGACGAGCAGTACTTC. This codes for CASRPTPRDRGRDEQYF.

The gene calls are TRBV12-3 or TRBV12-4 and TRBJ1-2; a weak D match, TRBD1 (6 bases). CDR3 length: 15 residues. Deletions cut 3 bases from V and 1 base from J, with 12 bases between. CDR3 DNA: TGTGCCAGCAGTTTTTACAGGGAGGTTAACTATGGCTACACCTTC. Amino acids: CASSFYREVNYGYTF.

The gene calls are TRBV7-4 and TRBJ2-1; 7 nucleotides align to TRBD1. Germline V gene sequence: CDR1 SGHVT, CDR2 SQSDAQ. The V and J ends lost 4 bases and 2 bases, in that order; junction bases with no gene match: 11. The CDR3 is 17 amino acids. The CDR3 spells CASSSVTGTAAYNEQFF. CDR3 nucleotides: TGTGCCAGCAGCTCCGTGACCGGGACAGCCGCCTACAATGAGCAGTTCTTC.

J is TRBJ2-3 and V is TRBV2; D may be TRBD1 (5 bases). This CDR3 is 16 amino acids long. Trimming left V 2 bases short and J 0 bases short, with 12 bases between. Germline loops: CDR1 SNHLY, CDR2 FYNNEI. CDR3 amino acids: CASSEYFDRSTDTQYF. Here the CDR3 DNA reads TGTGCCAGCAGTGAATATTTCGACAGAAGCACAGATACGCAGTATTTT. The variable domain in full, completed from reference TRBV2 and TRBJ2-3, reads EPEVTQTPSHQVTQMGQEVILRCVPISNHLYFYWYRQILGQKVEFLVSFYNNEISEKSEIFDDQFSVERPDGSNFTLKIRSTKLEDSAMYFCASSEYFDRSTDTQYFGPGTRLTVL.

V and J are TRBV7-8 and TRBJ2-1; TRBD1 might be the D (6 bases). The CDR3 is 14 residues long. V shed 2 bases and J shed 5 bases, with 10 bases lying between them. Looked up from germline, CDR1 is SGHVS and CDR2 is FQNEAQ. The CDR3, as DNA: TGTGCCAGCAGCTTATACGCAGGGGACAATGAGCAGTTCTTC. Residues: CASSLYAGDNEQFF.

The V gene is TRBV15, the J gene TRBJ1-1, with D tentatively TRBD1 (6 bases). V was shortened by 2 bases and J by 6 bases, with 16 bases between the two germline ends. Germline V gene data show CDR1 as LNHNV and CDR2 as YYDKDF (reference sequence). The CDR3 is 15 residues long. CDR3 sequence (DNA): TGTGCCACCAGCAGACAGGGGTTCCCAAGCGCTGAAGCTTTCTTT. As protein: CATSRQGFPSAEAFF. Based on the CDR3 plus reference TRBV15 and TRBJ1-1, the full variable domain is DAMVIQNPRYQVTQFGKPVTLSCSQTLNHNVMYWYQQKSSQAPKLLFHYYDKDFNNEADTPDNFQSRRPNTSFCFLDIRSPGLGDTAMYLCATSRQGFPSAEAFFGQGTRLTVV.

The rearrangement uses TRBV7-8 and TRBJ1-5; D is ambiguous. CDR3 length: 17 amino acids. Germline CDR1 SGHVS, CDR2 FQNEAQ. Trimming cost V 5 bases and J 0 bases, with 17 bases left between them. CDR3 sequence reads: CASSPSARRFSNQPQHF. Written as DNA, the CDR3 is TGTGCCAGCAGCCCTAGTGCCCGACGGTTTAGCAATCAGCCCCAGCATTTT. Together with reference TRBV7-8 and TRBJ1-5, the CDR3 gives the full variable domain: GAGVSQSPRYKVAKRGQDVALRCDPISGHVSLFWYQQALGQGPEFLTYFQNEAQLDKSGLPSDRFFAERPEGSVSTLKIQRTQQEDSAVYLCASSPSARRFSNQPQHFGDGTRLSIL.